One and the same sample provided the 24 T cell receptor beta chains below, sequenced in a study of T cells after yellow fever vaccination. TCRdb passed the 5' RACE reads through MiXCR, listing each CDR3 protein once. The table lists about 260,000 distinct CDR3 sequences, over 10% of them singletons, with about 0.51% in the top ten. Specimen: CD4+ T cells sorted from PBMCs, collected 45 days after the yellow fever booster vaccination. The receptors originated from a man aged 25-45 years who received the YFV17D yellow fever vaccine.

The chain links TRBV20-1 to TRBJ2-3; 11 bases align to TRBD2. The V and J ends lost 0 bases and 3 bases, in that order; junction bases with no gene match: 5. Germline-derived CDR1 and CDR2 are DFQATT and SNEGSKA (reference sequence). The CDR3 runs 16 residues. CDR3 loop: CSARDSTSGGTDTQYF. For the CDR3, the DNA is TGCAGTGCTAGAGATAGCACTAGCGGGGGAACAGATACGCAGTATTTT.

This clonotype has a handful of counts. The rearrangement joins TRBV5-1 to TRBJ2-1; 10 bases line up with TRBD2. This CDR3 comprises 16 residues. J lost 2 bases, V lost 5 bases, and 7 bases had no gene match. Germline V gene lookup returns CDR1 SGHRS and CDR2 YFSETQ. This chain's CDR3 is CASSLTSGLTYNEQFF. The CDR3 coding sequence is TGCGCCAGCAGTTTGACTAGCGGGCTTACCTACAATGAGCAGTTCTTC.

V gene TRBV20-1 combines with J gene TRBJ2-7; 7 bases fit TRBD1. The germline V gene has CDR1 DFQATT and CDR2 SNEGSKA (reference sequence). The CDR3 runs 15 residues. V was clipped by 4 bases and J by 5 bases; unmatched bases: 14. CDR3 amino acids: CSAKRRRTGFDEQYF. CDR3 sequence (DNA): TGCAGTGCTAAGAGGAGAAGGACAGGTTTCGACGAGCAGTACTTC.

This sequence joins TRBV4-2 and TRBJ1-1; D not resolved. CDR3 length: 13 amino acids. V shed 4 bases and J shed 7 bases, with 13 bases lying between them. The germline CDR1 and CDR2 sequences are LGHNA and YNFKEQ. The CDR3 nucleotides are TGTGCCAGCAGCCCCGGGCTCCTCTGTGAAGCTTTCTTT. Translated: CASSPGLLCEAFF.

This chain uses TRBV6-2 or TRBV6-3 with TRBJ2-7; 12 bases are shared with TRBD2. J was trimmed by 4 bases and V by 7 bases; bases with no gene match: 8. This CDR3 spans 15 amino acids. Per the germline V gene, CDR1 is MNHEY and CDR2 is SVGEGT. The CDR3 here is CASTLGLAGRYEQYF. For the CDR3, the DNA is TGTGCCAGCACTTTAGGACTAGCGGGAAGGTACGAGCAGTACTTC.

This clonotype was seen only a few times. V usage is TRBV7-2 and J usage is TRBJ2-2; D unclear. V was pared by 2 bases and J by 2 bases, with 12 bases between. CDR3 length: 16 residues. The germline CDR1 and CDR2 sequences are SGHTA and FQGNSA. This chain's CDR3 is CASSLRQLSNTGELFF. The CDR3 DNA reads TGTGCCAGCAGCTTAAGGCAGCTTTCTAACACCGGGGAGCTGTTTTTT.

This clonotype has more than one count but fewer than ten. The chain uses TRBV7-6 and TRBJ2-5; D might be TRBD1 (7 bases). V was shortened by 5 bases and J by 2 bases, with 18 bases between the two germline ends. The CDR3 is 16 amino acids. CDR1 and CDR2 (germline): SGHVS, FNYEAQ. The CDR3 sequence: CASSAGGGRRQETQYF. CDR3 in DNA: TGTGCCAGCAGCGCTGGAGGGGGCAGGAGGCAAGAGACCCAGTACTTC.

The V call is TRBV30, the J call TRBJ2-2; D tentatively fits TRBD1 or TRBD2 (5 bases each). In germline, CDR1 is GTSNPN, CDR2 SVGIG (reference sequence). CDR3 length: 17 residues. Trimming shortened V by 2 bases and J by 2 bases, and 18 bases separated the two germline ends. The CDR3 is CAWSPTIRDLNTGELFF. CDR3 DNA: TGTGCCTGGAGTCCCACCATTCGGGACCTCAACACCGGGGAGCTGTTTTTT.

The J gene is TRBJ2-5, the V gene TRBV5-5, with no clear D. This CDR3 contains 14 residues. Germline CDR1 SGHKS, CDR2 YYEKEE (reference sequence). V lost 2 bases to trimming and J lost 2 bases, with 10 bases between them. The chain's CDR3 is CASSFSQQQETQYF. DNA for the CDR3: TGTGCCAGCAGCTTCAGTCAGCAACAAGAGACCCAGTACTTC.

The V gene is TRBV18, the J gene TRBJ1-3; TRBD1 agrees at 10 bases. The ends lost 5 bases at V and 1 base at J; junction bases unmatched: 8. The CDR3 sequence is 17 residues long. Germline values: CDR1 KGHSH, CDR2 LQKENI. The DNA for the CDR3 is TGTGCCAGCTCATTCAACCGGGACAGGGGATCTGGAAACACCATATATTTT. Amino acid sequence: CASSFNRDRGSGNTIYF.

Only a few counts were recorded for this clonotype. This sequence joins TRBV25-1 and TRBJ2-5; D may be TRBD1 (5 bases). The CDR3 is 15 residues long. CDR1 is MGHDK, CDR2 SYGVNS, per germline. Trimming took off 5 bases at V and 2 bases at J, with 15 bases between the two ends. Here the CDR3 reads CASSRHLAGQETQYF. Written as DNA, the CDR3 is TGTGCCAGCAGTCGCCACCTGGCAGGGCAAGAGACCCAGTACTTC. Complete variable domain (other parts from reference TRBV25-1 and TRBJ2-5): EADIYQTPRYLVIGTGKKITLECSQTMGHDKMYWYQQDPGMELHLIHYSYGVNSTEKGDLSSESTVSRIRTEHFPLTLESARPSHTSQYLCASSRHLAGQETQYFGPGTRLLVL.

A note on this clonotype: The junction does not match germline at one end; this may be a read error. In DNA, the CDR3 is TGTGCCGGCAGCTTAATATATGGGGGCGGGAGCTTCCACAATGAGCAGTTCTTC. As protein: CAGSLIYGGGSFHNEQFF. The chain joins TRBV11-1 to TRBJ2-1, with TRBD2 as a possible D gene (7 bases). The CDR3 is made up of 18 amino acids. Germline V gene sequence: CDR1 SGHAT, CDR2 FQDESV (reference sequence).

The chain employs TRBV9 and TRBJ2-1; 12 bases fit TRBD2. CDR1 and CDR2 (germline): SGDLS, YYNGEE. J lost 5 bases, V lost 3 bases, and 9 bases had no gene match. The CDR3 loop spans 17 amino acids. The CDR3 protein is CASSATSGSLYNNEQFF. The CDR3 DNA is TGTGCCAGCAGCGCGACTAGCGGGAGCTTGTATAACAATGAGCAGTTCTTC. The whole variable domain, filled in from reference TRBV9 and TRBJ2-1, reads DSGVTQTPKHLITATGQRVTLRCSPRSGDLSVYWYQQSLDQGLQFLIQYYNGEERAKGNILERFSAQQFPDLHSELNLSSLELGDSALYFCASSATSGSLYNNEQFFGPGTRLTVL.

The CDR3 region is CSADSPRSTEAFF. The CDR3 DNA follows: TGCAGTGCTGACAGCCCCCGGAGCACTGAAGCTTTCTTT. This chain links TRBV20-1 with TRBJ1-1; D is possibly TRBD1 (5 bases). V was clipped by 5 bases and J by 4 bases, with 14 bases between them. CDR1 and CDR2 from the germline V gene are DFQATT and SNEGSKA (reference sequence). CDR3 length: 13 amino acids.

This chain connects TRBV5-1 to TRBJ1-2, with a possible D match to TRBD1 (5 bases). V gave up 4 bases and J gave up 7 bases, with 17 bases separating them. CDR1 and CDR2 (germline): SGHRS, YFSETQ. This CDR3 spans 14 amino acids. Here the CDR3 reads CASSIGGEISGYTF. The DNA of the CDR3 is TGCGCCAGCAGCATCGGAGGGGAAATAAGTGGCTACACCTTC.

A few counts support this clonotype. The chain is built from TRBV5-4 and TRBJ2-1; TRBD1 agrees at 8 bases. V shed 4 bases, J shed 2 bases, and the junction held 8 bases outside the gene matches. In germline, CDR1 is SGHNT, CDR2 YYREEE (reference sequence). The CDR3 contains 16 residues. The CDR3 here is CASSKGGQGTYNEQFF. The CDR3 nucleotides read TGTGCCAGCAGCAAGGGTGGACAGGGTACCTACAATGAGCAGTTCTTC.

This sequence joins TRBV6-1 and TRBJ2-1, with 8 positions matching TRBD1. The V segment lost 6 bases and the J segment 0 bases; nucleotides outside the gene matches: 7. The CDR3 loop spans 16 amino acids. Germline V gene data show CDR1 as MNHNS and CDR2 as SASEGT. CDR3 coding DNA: TGTGCCAGCAGCGCCACCGGGACAGGCTCCTACAATGAGCAGTTCTTC. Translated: CASSATGTGSYNEQFF.

The CDR3, as DNA: TGTGCCAGCAGTTTGTACGAACACAATGAGCAGTTCTTC. Its protein is CASSLYEHNEQFF. The gene calls are TRBV28 and TRBJ2-1; no reliable D call. V lost 3 bases and J 5 bases, leaving 8 bases between the germline ends. This CDR3 is 13 amino acids long. Germline V gene lookup returns CDR1 MDHEN and CDR2 SYDVKM. Full variable domain (remainder filled in from reference TRBV28 and TRBJ2-1): DVKVTQSSRYLVKRTGEKVFLECVQDMDHENMFWYRQDPGLGLRLIYFSYDVKMKEKGDIPEGYSVSREKKERFSLILESASTNQTSMYLCASSLYEHNEQFFGPGTRLTVL.

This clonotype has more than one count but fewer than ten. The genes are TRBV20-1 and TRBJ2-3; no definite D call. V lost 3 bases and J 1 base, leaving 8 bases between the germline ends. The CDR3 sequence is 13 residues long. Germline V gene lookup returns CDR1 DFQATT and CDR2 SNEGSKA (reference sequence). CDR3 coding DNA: TGCAGTGCTAGCCACCCCGGCACAGATACGCAGTATTTT. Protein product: CSASHPGTDTQYF.

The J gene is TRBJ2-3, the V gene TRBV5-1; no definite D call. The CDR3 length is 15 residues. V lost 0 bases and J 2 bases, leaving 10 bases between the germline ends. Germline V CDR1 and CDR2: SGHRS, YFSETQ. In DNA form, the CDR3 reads TGCGCCAGCAGCTTGGAAGTAAGCTACACAGATACGCAGTATTTT. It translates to CASSLEVSYTDTQYF.

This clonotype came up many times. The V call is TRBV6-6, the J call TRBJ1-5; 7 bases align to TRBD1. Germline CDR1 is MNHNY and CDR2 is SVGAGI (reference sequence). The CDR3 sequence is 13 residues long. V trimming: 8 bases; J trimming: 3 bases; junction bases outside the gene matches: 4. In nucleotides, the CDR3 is TGTGCCAGCGTACAGGGGTTCAATCAGCCCCAGCATTTT. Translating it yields CASVQGFNQPQHF.

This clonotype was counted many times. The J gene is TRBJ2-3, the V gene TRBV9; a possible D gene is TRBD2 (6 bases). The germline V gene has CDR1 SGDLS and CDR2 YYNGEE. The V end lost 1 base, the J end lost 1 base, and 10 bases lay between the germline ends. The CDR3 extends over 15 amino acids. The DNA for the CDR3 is TGTGCCAGCAGCGTACGACTAGGTGGCACAGATACGCAGTATTTT. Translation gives CASSVRLGGTDTQYF.

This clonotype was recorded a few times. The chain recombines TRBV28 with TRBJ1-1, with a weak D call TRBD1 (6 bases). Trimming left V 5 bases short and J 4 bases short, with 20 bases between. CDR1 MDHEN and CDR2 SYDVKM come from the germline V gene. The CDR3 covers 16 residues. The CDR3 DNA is TGTGCCAGCAGTAAAGAACAGGGACGGTGGAGCACTGAAGCTTTCTTT. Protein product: CASSKEQGRWSTEAFF.

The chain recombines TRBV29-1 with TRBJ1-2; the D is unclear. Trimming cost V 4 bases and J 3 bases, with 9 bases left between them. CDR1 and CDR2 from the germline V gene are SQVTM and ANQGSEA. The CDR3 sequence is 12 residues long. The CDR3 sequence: CSVVGEDYGYTF. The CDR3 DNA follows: TGCAGCGTTGTTGGGGAGGACTATGGCTACACCTTC.